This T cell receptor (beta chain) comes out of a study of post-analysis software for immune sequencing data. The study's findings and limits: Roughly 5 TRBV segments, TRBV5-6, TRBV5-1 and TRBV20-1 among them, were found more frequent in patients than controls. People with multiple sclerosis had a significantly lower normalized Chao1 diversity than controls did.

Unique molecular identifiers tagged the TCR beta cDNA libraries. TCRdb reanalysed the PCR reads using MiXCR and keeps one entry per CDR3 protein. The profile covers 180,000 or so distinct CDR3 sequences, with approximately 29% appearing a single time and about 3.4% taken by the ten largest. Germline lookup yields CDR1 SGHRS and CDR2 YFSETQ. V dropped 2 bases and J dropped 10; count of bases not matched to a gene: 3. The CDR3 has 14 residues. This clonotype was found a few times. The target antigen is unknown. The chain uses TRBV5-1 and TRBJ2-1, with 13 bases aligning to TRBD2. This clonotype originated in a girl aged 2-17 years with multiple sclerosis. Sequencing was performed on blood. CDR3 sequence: CASSFGLAGAEQFF. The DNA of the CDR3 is TGCGCCAGCAGCTTTGGACTAGCGGGGGCCGAGCAGTTCTTC.